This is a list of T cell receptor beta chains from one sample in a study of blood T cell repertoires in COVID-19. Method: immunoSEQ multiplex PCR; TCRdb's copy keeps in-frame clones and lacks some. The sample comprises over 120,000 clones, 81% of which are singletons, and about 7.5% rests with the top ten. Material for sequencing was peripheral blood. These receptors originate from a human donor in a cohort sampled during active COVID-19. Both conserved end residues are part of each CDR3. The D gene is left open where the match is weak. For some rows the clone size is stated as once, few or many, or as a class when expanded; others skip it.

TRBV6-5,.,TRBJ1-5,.,TGTGCCAGCAGTCTACGAAGTTTCAATCAGCCCCAGCATTTT,CASSLRSFNQPQHF
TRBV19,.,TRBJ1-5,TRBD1,TGTGCCAGTAGAACCGGGACAGGGTTCAATCAGCCCCAGCATTTT,CASRTGTGFNQPQHF
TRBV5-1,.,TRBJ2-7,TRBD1,TGCGCCAGCAGCTTGGCCAGGGGGTCCTACGAGCAGTACTTC,CASSLARGSYEQYF
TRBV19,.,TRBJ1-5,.,TGTGCCAGTAGTATAGACCACAGGAAATATGAACAGCCCCAGCATTTT,CASSIDHRKYEQPQHF
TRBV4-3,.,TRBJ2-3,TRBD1,TGCGCCAGCAGCCGAAATACGGGACAGCAAAACCCCTTCACAGATACGCAGTATTTT,CASSRNTGQQNPFTDTQYF
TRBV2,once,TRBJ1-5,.,TGTGCCAGCAGTGGCGGGGCGGCATATAGCAATCAGCCCCAGCATTTT,CASSGGAAYSNQPQHF
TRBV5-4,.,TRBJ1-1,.,TGTGCCAGCAGCTCCACGAGGGACTTTAACACTGAAGCTTTCTTT,CASSSTRDFNTEAFF
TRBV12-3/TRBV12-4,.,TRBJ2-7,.,TGTGCCAGCAGTGGGGCCGCCTACGAGCAGTACTTC,CASSGAAYEQYF
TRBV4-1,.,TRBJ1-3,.,TGCGCCAGCAGCCAAATGCGGGGGGGAGGAAACACCATATATTTT,CASSQMRGGGNTIYF
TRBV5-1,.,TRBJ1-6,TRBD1,TGCGCCAGCAGCTTGGGGACAGGGGTTGATTCACCCCTCCACTTT,CASSLGTGVDSPLHF
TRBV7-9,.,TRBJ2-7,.,TGTGCCAGCAGCTTAGGAGGCGCGGCCTCCTACGAGCAGTACTTC,CASSLGGAASYEQYF
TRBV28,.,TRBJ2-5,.,TGTGCCAGCAGTTTCCTCCAAGAGACCCAGTACTTC,CASSFLQETQYF
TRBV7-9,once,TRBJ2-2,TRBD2,TGTGCCAGCAGCATACCGACTAGCGGGAGTGGGACCGGGGAGCTGTTTTTT,CASSIPTSGSGTGELFF
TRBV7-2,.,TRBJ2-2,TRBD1,TGTGCCAGCAGCCCTTCACTAACAGGGGCGGACACCGGGGAGCTGTTTTTT,CASSPSLTGADTGELFF
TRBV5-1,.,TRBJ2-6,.,TGCGCCAGCAGCTTGGAGCCTGGGGCCAACGTCCTGACTTTC,CASSLEPGANVLTF
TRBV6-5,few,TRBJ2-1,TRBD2,TGTGCCAGCAGACGACCGGGAGGAGCAAACAATGAGCAGTTCTTC,CASRRPGGANNEQFF
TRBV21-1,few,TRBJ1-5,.,TGTGCCAGCAGTCTGATTGCAGGGAACGGCAATCAGCCCCAGCATTTT,CASSLIAGNGNQPQHF
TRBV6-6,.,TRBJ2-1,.,TGTGCCAGCACGGTAAGAGGAAGTAACTACAATGAGCAGTTCTTC,CASTVRGSNYNEQFF